This TCR beta chain was obtained from a study of graft-versus-host responses after intestinal transplantation (dated by TCRdb to the early 2020s). About the full investigation: The transplants that recipients received were multivisceral, liver-intestinal, or isolated intestinal. Samples from a few later patients were sequenced in-house on an Illumina MiSeq with MiXCR processing rather than by the commercial service. Alloreactive clones were identified by sequencing pre-transplant mixed lymphocyte reaction products and comparing these products with unstimulated pre-transplant donor and recipient T cells. The cohort enrolled roughly 25 intestinal transplant recipients including one retransplant, and a few patients lacking pretransplant specimens were excluded. Every recipient was given anti-thymocyte globulin induction, followed by around three years of maintenance tacrolimus and steroids. Donor T cell macrochimerism was defined as a peak of at least 4% donor T cells among recipient peripheral blood mononuclear cells. After intestinal transplantation, graft-versus-host and host-versus-graft alloreactive T cell clones were followed in the graft, circulation and bone marrow using bulk TCR-beta CDR3 sequencing.

In the germline V gene (reference sequence), CDR1 corresponds to MNHEY and CDR2 to SMNVEV. From its cysteine to its phenylalanine, the CDR3 spans 17 amino acids. The entry retains the CDR3 DNA only, 51 bases that are in frame from base 1. V is shortened by 5 bases, J by 0 bases, and the region joining them spans 17 bases. Receptor libraries were prepared by the immunoSEQ multiplex PCR assay. For most patients, genomic DNA was isolated with the Qiagen DNeasy Blood and Tissue Kit and shipped frozen to Adaptive Biotechnologies for TCR sequencing. Adaptive Biotechnologies carried out high-throughput TCR-beta CDR3 sequencing of genomic DNA for most patients. The original methods were these. Adaptive's ImmunoSEQ software was the source of the TCR sequencing data for 15 to 20 patients, while a few other patients were processed with MiXCR and VDJtools. To correct CD4 versus CD8 sorting errors, sequences present in both subsets at a frequency ratio below 5:1 were removed. CDR3 nucleotide sequences shared by donor and recipient were removed because the origin of these sequences could not be assigned. To count as alloreactive, a clone needed at least 2-fold expansion over unstimulated cells and a minimum CFSE-low frequency of 0.002% (template counts) or 0.001% (read counts). A clone was considered mappable if detected in the sequenced pre-transplant spleen, lymph node, or MLR CFSE-low populations of the donor or recipient. Cumulative frequency of alloreactive clones was calculated as a percentage of all sequences weighted by copy number. The table was pulled from immuneACCESS by TCRdb, which kept in-frame rearrangements only. Such tables lose some clones; where checked, under half of the loss comes from unresolved V genes, and the rest has no known cause. V, J and clone size are those of that table, while D and trimming were read from the DNA. The sample contains tens of thousands of clones, 70% to 90% of them found a single time. The ten largest clones capture roughly 0.35% of the sample.

Concerning this clone: Its antigen is currently not known. One base away there is no much larger clone; base qualities are not given.

The sample's time point label, in plain terms: cells obtained before transplantation from donor or recipient. CD3+CD4+ and CD3+CD8+ populations were FACS-sorted from unstimulated pre-transplant donor and recipient cells taken from spleen or lymph nodes. Findings and caveats that apply to the study as a whole: The relatively low number and heterogeneity of intestinal transplant patients limited the conclusions. In the allografts of patients with donor T cell macrochimerism, GvH to HvG T cell clonal ratios were high. Early after transplant, declines in HvG clones were associated with peak levels of circulating GvH clones. GvH clones were found in recipient bone marrow, and some of the GvH clones appeared earlier in ileal mucosa or blood, which is consistent with an intestinal mucosal origin.

Source: unstimulated CD4+ T cells sorted from spleen or lymph node cells, taken before intestinal transplant. The sequence derives from a human donor who received an intestinal transplant. Rearrangement joined TRBV27 to TRBJ2-1; the D gene is perhaps TRBD2, on 6 matching bases. The DNA reads as follows: TGTGCCAGCAGTGCCAAAGGCGGGGTAAGCTCCTACAATGAGCAGTTCTTC. The translation is CASSAKGGVSSYNEQFF.